The 28 T cell receptor beta chains below come from one sample, sequenced in a study of T-cell memory formation after mild COVID-19. TCRdb reprocessed the 5' RACE reads via MiXCR and lists one record per CDR3 protein. Of about 400,000 distinct CDR3 sequences listed, roughly 18% are singletons. The sequenced sample consisted of PBMCs or a T cell subset sorted from them (not recorded which). These TCRs come from a young man who had mild COVID-19 (a few samples of this study predate the infection). Cell type and time point are not known.

This clonotype has at least ten counts. The chain recombines TRBV7-2 with TRBJ1-6; D is uncertain. Between the trimmed V and J ends, which lost 7 bases and 7 bases, there was a span of 11 bases. Germline loops: CDR1 SGHTA, CDR2 FQGNSA. The CDR3 extends over 13 amino acids. CDR3 in DNA: TGTGCCAGCACCCTAGACGGAAATTCACCCCTCCACTTT. The encoded protein is CASTLDGNSPLHF.

The sample holds many counts of this clonotype. V and J are TRBV20-1 and TRBJ1-1; D possibly corresponds to TRBD1 (6 bases). V was shortened by 3 bases and J by 3 bases, with 17 bases between the two germline ends. The CDR3 covers 15 residues. Germline CDR1 DFQATT, CDR2 SNEGSKA (reference sequence). Here the CDR3 DNA reads TGCAGTGCTAGCGAAATGACAGGACGGGACACTGAAGCTTTCTTT. The encoded protein is CSASEMTGRDTEAFF.

A few counts support this clonotype. V is TRBV29-1 and J is TRBJ1-1, with D tentatively TRBD1 (5 bases). The CDR3 runs to 12 residues. Germline V gene lookup returns CDR1 SQVTM and CDR2 ANQGSEA. The ends were cut back, 1 base at V and 6 bases at J, with 9 bases in the middle. The CDR3 nucleotides are TGCAGCGTTGAAGGGGGGGACGCTGAAGCTTTCTTT. This codes for CSVEGGDAEAFF.

The genes are TRBV5-1 and TRBJ1-6; D gene uncertain. CDR1 is SGHRS, CDR2 YFSETQ, per germline. The ends were cut back, 0 bases at V and 7 bases at J, with 20 bases in the middle. This CDR3 comprises 18 residues. The CDR3 sequence: CASSLATYSGPNNSPLHF. The CDR3 bases are TGCGCCAGCAGCTTGGCAACTTATAGTGGGCCCAACAATTCACCCCTCCACTTT.

This chain joins TRBV7-9 and TRBJ2-7; 7 nucleotides match TRBD1. V shed 0 bases and J 2 bases; nucleotides not matched to a gene: 1. The length of the CDR3 is 14 residues. The germline V gene has CDR1 SEHNR and CDR2 FQNEAQ (reference sequence). CDR3 sequence (DNA): TGTGCCAGCAGCTTAGCGGGACAGACCTACGAGCAGTACGTC. It codes for CASSLAGQTYEQYV.

V is TRBV15 and J is TRBJ1-6; TRBD1 agrees at 7 bases. J gave up 6 bases and V 1 base, and 6 bases lay outside the gene matches. Per germline, CDR1 LNHNV and CDR2 YYDKDF (reference sequence). The CDR3 loop spans 16 amino acids. Written as DNA, the CDR3 is TGTGCCACCAGCAGAGTAAGGTCAGGGGGTAATTCACCCCTCCACTTT. Translation: CATSRVRSGGNSPLHF.

The rearrangement joins TRBV2 to TRBJ1-1; possible D gene TRBD1, 6 bases. This CDR3 contains 14 residues. V dropped 7 bases and J dropped 4 bases, with 16 bases sitting between them. CDR1 and CDR2 from the germline V gene are SNHLY and FYNNEI. The CDR3 region is CASIEGGGPTEAFF. CDR3 DNA: TGTGCCAGCATAGAAGGGGGGGGGCCCACTGAAGCTTTCTTT.

This chain joins TRBV12-3 or TRBV12-4 and TRBJ2-7; possible D gene TRBD2, 6 bases. The CDR3 loop spans 14 amino acids. Deletions cut 2 bases from V and 6 bases from J, with 14 bases between. CDR3 nucleotide sequence: TGTGCCAGCAGTTTAAGATGTTGGGACTCCGAGCAGTACGTC. Encoded protein: CASSLRCWDSEQYV.

The CDR3 spells CSALKGQNTEAFF. In nucleotides, the CDR3 is TGCAGTGCCCTGAAAGGACAGAACACTGAAGCTTTCTTT. This chain joins TRBV20-1 and TRBJ1-1; TRBD1 is a possible D gene (5 bases). Deletions cut 6 bases from V and 1 base from J, with 12 bases between. This CDR3 has 13 amino acids. Germline CDR1 and CDR2: DFQATT and SNEGSKA (reference sequence).

This clonotype showed up just a few times. The chain uses TRBV4-1 and TRBJ2-3, with 12 bases identical to TRBD2. CDR3 length equals 16 residues. V lost 5 bases and J lost 5; bases outside the gene matches: 8. The V gene's germline CDR1 is MGHRA and CDR2 YSYEKL. The DNA of the CDR3 is TGCGCCAGCAGCACCGGCCGGGGACTAGCGGGAGATACGCAGTATTTT. Amino acid sequence: CASSTGRGLAGDTQYF.

This clonotype came up many times. This chain links TRBV13 with TRBJ1-2, with D uncertain. Germline loops: CDR1 PRHDT, CDR2 FYEKMQ (reference sequence). The CDR3 spans 13 residues. V gave up 3 bases and J gave up 4 bases, with 9 bases separating them. DNA for the CDR3: TGTGCCAGCAGCTTGGACGTTCTCTATGGCTACACCTTC. Its protein is CASSLDVLYGYTF.

The CDR3 DNA reads TGCAGCGTTGAAGCGTCTCGGGGGGACATGGGGGAGACCCAGTACTTC. Translating gives CSVEASRGDMGETQYF. The rearrangement joins TRBV29-1 to TRBJ2-5; D might be TRBD2 (7 bases). Germline V gives CDR1 SQVTM, CDR2 ANQGSEA. Trimming removed 1 base at V and 5 bases at J, with 20 bases between. This CDR3 contains 16 residues.

This chain uses TRBV6-5 with TRBJ1-2; tentative D call: TRBD1 (5 bases). Trimming left V 2 bases short and J 4 bases short, with 8 bases between. The CDR3 length is 13 residues. Looked up from germline, CDR1 is MNHEY and CDR2 is SVGAGI. The CDR3 region is CASSYAGIYGYTF. As DNA, the CDR3 is TGTGCCAGCAGTTACGCAGGGATCTATGGCTACACCTTC.

A few counts support this clonotype. The chain carries TRBV20-1 and TRBJ2-1; TRBD1 is a possible D gene (6 bases). In germline, CDR1 is DFQATT, CDR2 SNEGSKA (reference sequence). The CDR3 length is 13 residues. V shed 0 bases and J shed 15 bases, with 18 bases lying between them. The CDR3 DNA sequence: TGCAGTGCTAGAGATTGGACTCGTGGGGGCCTGTTCTTC. Its protein is CSARDWTRGGLFF.

This clonotype was observed a single time. The CDR3 DNA reads as TGTGCCAGCAGCCAAGATCTGACGAGGGAGACCCAGTACTTC. Its translation: CASSQDLTRETQYF. This chain connects TRBV3-1 to TRBJ2-5; D not resolved. CDR3 size: 14 residues. Germline values: CDR1 LGHDT, CDR2 YNNKEL (reference sequence). V lost 0 bases, J lost 5 bases, and 10 bases lay in between.

The chain uses TRBV6-2 or TRBV6-3 and TRBJ1-1; D is unresolved. V lost 4 bases and J 2 bases, leaving 8 bases between the germline ends. The CDR3 length is 13 residues. Germline V CDR1 and CDR2: MNHEY, SVGEGT. The CDR3 DNA reads as TGTGCCAGCAGTTCCCCCTTTAACACTGAAGCTTTCTTT. It specifies CASSSPFNTEAFF.

CDR3 in amino acids: CAISDWTSGGADTQYF. The CDR3 nucleotides are TGTGCCATCAGTGATTGGACTAGCGGGGGGGCGGATACGCAGTATTTT. The V gene is TRBV10-3, the J gene TRBJ2-3; 15 bases map to TRBD2. After removal of 3 bases from V and 6 bases from J, the junction contained 4 bases not matched to a gene. The CDR3 loop spans 16 amino acids. Germline loops: CDR1 ENHRY, CDR2 SYGVKD.

There are a few counts of this clonotype. This CDR3 is CASSSTGHNEQFF. The CDR3 region has the DNA TGTGCCAGCAGCTCTACAGGCCACAATGAGCAGTTCTTC. The chain couples TRBV7-3 to TRBJ2-1, with D possibly being TRBD1 (5 bases). From germline, CDR1 is SGHTA and CDR2 FQGTGA. The CDR3 runs to 13 residues. V lost 4 bases, J lost 5 bases, and 9 bases lay in between.

The chain is built from TRBV7-9 and TRBJ2-5; 7 positions match TRBD1. CDR1 is SEHNR and CDR2 is FQNEAQ in the germline V gene (reference sequence). Trimming removed 7 bases from V and 0 bases from J; junction bases left unmatched: 5. The length of the CDR3 is 14 residues. CDR3 in DNA: TGTGCCAGCAAGGGGACAGTGTACCAAGAGACCCAGTACTTC. This translates into CASKGTVYQETQYF.

This clonotype was seen more than once but under ten times. The chain carries TRBV29-1 and TRBJ2-3; possibly TRBD2 for D (6 bases). There are 12 residues in the CDR3. CDR1 SQVTM and CDR2 ANQGSEA come from the germline V gene. With 8 bases removed from V and 4 bases from J, the gap between germline ends came to 13 bases. The CDR3 protein is CSFLGRPDTQYF. The CDR3 DNA is TGCAGCTTTCTAGGGAGGCCAGATACGCAGTATTTT.

The gene calls are TRBV7-6 and TRBJ2-7, with TRBD2 matching over 12 bases. This CDR3 has 16 residues. Per germline, CDR1 SGHVS and CDR2 FNYEAQ. V lost 1 base, J lost 4 bases, and 5 bases stayed unmatched. For the CDR3, the DNA is TGTGCCAGCAGCTTAGAAGGACTAGCGGGGTCGTACGAGCAGTACTTC. This translates into CASSLEGLAGSYEQYF. Full variable domain (outside the CDR3, taken from reference TRBV7-6 and TRBJ2-7): GAGVSQSPRYKVTKRGQDVALRCDPISGHVSLYWYRQALGQGPEFLTYFNYEAQQDKSGLPNDRFSAERPEGSISTLTIQRTEQRDSAMYRCASSLEGLAGSYEQYFGPGTRLTVT.

The rearrangement uses TRBV30 and TRBJ1-1; 8 nucleotides agree with TRBD1. The J segment lost 2 bases and the V segment lost 2 bases, leaving 4 bases of the junction unmatched. The CDR3 is made up of 14 amino acids. From germline, CDR1 is GTSNPN and CDR2 SVGIG (reference sequence). As DNA, the CDR3 is TGTGCCTGGAGTATTGCAGGGGGCAACACTGAAGCTTTCTTT. As protein: CAWSIAGGNTEAFF.

There are a few counts of this clonotype. The chain employs TRBV9 and TRBJ1-1; 7 nucleotides match TRBD1. From germline, CDR1 is SGDLS and CDR2 YYNGEE. Unmatched junction bases numbered 6, after V lost 3 bases and J lost 4 bases. The CDR3 runs to 14 residues. In DNA, the CDR3 is TGTGCCAGCAGCGGAAACAGGGGTAGCACTGAAGCTTTCTTT. Its protein product is CASSGNRGSTEAFF.

The chain recombines TRBV11-2 with TRBJ2-3; the match to TRBD2 covers 13 bases. The CDR3 is made up of 16 amino acids. J lost 2 bases, V lost 5 bases, and 4 bases had no gene match. CDR1 and CDR2 from the germline V gene are SGHAT and FQNNGV. The CDR3 sequence: CASSRTSGGYTDTQYF. The CDR3 bases are TGTGCCAGCAGCAGGACTAGCGGGGGTTACACAGATACGCAGTATTTT. Based on the CDR3 plus reference TRBV11-2 and TRBJ2-3, the full variable domain is EAGVAQSPRYKIIEKRQSVAFWCNPISGHATLYWYQQILGQGPKLLIQFQNNGVVDDSQLPKDRFSAERLKGVDSTLKIQPAKLEDSAVYLCASSRTSGGYTDTQYFGPGTRLTVL.

This clonotype was picked up many times. The CDR3 nucleotides are TGTGCCAGCAGTTTACTTTCCAGACAAGAGACCCAGTACTTC. Translated: CASSLLSRQETQYF. The chain links TRBV12-3 or TRBV12-4 to TRBJ2-5; no clear D gene. V lost 2 bases, J lost 2 bases, and 9 bases lay in between. CDR3 size: 14 residues.

The CDR3 spells CSARASYGANVLTF. The CDR3 DNA reads TGCAGTGCTAGAGCCTCTTATGGGGCCAACGTCCTGACTTTC. The chain joins TRBV20-1 to TRBJ2-6; no firm D call. Germline V lookup: CDR1 DFQATT, CDR2 SNEGSKA (reference sequence). V lost 1 base and J lost 3, with 7 bases in between. The CDR3 has 14 amino acids.

This chain links TRBV10-1 with TRBJ2-7; 7 positions agree with TRBD1. J was trimmed by 1 base and V by 2 bases; bases with no gene match: 5. This CDR3 spans 15 amino acids. CDR1 is WNHNN, CDR2 SYGVQD, per germline (reference sequence). The CDR3 nucleotides are TGCGCCAGCAGTGAGGGCACAGGGGCATCCTACGAGCAGTACTTC. Its translation is CASSEGTGASYEQYF.

This clonotype was observed a handful of times. The V and J genes are TRBV5-1 and TRBJ2-1; 9 bases align to TRBD2. Germline V gene data show CDR1 as SGHRS and CDR2 as YFSETQ. This CDR3 has 17 amino acids. V shed 3 bases, J shed 2 bases, and the junction held 9 bases outside the gene matches. The CDR3 DNA reads TGCGCCAGCAGCTCAGCGGGAGGAGGAGGCACCTACAATGAGCAGTTCTTC. Amino acid sequence: CASSSAGGGGTYNEQFF.